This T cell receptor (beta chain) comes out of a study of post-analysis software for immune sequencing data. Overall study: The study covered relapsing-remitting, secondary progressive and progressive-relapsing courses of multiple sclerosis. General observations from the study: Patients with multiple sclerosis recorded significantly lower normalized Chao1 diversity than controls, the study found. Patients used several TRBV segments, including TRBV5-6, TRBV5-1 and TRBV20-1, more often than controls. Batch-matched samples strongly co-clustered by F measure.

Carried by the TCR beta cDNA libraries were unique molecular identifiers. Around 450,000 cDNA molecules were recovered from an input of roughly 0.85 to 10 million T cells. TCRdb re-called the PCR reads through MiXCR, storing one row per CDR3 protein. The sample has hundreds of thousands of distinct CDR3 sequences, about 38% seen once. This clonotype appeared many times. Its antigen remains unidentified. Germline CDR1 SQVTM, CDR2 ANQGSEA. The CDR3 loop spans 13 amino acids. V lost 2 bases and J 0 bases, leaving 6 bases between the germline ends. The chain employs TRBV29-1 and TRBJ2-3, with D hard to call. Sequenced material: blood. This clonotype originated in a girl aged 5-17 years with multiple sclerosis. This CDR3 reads CSVEYWSTDTQYF. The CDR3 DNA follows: TGCAGCGTTGAATACTGGAGCACAGATACGCAGTATTTT.